These T cell receptor beta chains were read from a single sample in a study of OX40 agonist ivuxolimab in advanced cancers. The method was immunoSEQ multiplex PCR; TCRdb's version includes in-frame clones alone and lacks a portion of them. The data contain 100,000 or so clones, around 86% of them singletons. The sample here was CD4+ or CD8+ T cells sorted from blood, taken in a trial of the OX40 agonist ivuxolimab. The source is an adult with an advanced solid tumor such as melanoma, head and neck, liver or kidney cancer. CDR3s leave out the opening cysteine and the closing phenylalanine or tryptophan.

>TRBJ2-3|TRBV6-1
ASSEGPAGGGDTQY
>TRBJ2-5|TRBV20-1
SALYQETQY
>TRBJ2-1|TRBV5-1
ASSFSGRYNEQF
>TRBJ2-5|TRBV4-1
ASSSGQGQETQY
>TRBJ2-7|TRBV5-1
ASSAGRFPTSYEQY
>TRBJ1-2|TRBV18
ASSPRLRVDNYGYT
>TRBJ2-1|TRBV5-1
ASSFLAGVGMGNEQF
>TRBJ2-3|TRBV19
ASSNGGVSDTQY
>TRBJ2-1|TRBV15
ATSRDPAISEQF
>TRBJ1-2|TRBV18
ASSPSFTSNYGYT
>TRBJ2-5|TRBV7-3
ASSLTSLETQY
>TRBJ2-7|TRBV10-3
AIKSTDLSYEQY
>TRBJ2-1|TRBV30
AWGRANEQF
>TRBJ2-1|TRBV9
ASSPTSYNEQF
>TRBJ1-5|TRBV16
ASTQVGARGQPQH
>TRBJ2-2|TRBV19
ASSGTGGAGELF
>TRBJ2-1|TRBV5-4
ASSYELAGVVNEQF
>TRBJ2-7|TRBV5-1
ASSRDTSGAYEQY
>TRBJ1-1|TRBV29-1
SVEKGRGNTEAF
>TRBJ2-5|TRBV5-1
ASSLGGTSEGLETQY
>TRBJ2-7|TRBV28
ASSLPGDSYYEQY
>TRBJ1-1|TRBV5-1
ASRTGTGGAYTEAF
>TRBJ2-5|TRBV5-1
ASSLNGGIGETQY
>TRBJ1-5|TRBV13
ASSLGGRGQH
>TRBJ2-7|TRBV29-1
SVVPWRESDEQY
>TRBJ1-5|TRBV19
ASSVTGGHQPQH
>TRBJ2-1|TRBV19
ASSAGTSGIGEQF